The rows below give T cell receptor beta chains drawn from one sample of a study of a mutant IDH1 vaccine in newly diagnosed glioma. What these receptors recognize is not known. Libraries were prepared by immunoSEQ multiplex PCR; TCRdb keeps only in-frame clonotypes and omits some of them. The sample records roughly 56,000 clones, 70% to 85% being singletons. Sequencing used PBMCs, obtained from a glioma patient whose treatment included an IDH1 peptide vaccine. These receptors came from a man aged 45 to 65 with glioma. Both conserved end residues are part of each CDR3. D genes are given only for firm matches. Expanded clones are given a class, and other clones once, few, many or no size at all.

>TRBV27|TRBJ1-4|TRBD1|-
TGTGCCAGCAGTCCTCTATCGACAGGGCGCGGTGAAAAACTGTTTTTT
CASSPLSTGRGEKLFF
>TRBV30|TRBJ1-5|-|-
TGTGCCTGGAGTTCCGGGACGGGGGTAAGGGGCAATCAGCCCCAGCATTTT
CAWSSGTGVRGNQPQHF
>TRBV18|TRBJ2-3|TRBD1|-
TGTGCCAGCTCACCACCGGGACAGGGGGTCGCGACGCAGTATTTT
CASSPPGQGVATQYF
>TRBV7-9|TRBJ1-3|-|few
TGTGCCAGCAGCTTAGCCGACACCATATATTTT
CASSLADTIYF
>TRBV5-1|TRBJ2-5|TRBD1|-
TGCGCCAGCAGCTCCTGGACAGGGCGAGAGACCCAGTACTTC
CASSSWTGRETQYF
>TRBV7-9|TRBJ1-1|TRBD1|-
TGTGCCAGCAGCCGAACCACAGGGGAGGGTGAAGCTTTCTTT
CASSRTTGEGEAFF
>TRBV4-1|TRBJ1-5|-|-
TGCGCCAGCAGCCAAGGTGGGGAGGGACAGCCCCAGCATTTT
CASSQGGEGQPQHF
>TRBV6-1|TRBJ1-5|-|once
TGTGCCAGCAGTGAAGCGGGAGGCAATCAGCCCCAGCATTTT
CASSEAGGNQPQHF
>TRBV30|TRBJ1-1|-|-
TGTGCCTGGAGTGTACAGAGCTCTGAAGCTTTCTTT
CAWSVQSSEAFF
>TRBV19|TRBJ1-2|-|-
TGTGCCAGTAGTCCTACAGGGTCCTATGGCTACACCTTC
CASSPTGSYGYTF
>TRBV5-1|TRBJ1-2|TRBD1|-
TGCGCCAGCAGCCCCGGGACAGGCCTCAACTATGGCTACACCTTC
CASSPGTGLNYGYTF
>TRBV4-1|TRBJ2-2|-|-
TGCGCCAGCAGCTCCGGGACTCTGAACACCGGGGAGCTGTTTTTT
CASSSGTLNTGELFF
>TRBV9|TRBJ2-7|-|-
TGTGCCAGCAGCGTCGGGACGGGCGCCTACGAGCAGTACTTC
CASSVGTGAYEQYF
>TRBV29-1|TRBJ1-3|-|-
TGCAGCGTTGCCCCTCAATCTGGAAACACCATATATTTT
CSVAPQSGNTIYF
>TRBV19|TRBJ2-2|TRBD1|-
TGTGCCAGTAGTGACAGGGGGCTTTCGAACACCGGGGAGCTGTTTTTT
CASSDRGLSNTGELFF
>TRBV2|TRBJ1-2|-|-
TGTGCCAGCAGGGAACAGGGAAGTGGCGGCTACACCTTC
CASREQGSGGYTF
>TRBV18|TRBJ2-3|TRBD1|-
TGTGCCAGCTCCGGAGACAGGGGTGCAGATACGCAGTATTTT
CASSGDRGADTQYF
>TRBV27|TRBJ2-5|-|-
TGTGCCAGCAGGCCCTCCTCTCAAGAGACCCAGTACTTC
CASRPSSQETQYF
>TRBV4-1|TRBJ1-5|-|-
TGCGCCAGCAGCCAAGCGGGACAGCCCCAGCATTTT
CASSQAGQPQHF
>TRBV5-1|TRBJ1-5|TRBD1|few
TGCGCCAGCAGCCCGACAGGGGTTAGGGGGCCCCAGCATTTT
CASSPTGVRGPQHF
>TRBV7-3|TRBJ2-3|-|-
TGTGCCAGCAGCTTAATTAGCACAGATACGCAGTATTTT
CASSLISTDTQYF
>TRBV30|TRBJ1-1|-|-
TGTGCCTGGAGTTCTCAAGGGGGGAACACTGAAGCTTTCTTT
CAWSSQGGNTEAFF
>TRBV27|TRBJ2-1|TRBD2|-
TGTGCCAGCAGTACCGGGACTAGCGGGGTCGATGAGCAGTTCTTC
CASSTGTSGVDEQFF
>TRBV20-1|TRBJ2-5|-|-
TGCAGTGCTAGCGGGGAGACCCAGTACTTC
CSASGETQYF
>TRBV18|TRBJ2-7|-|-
TGTGCCAGCTCACCACCGGCAGGGAGAGGTGCCTACGAGCAGTACTTC
CASSPPAGRGAYEQYF
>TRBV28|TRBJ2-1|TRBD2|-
TGTGCCAGCATCGGAGCGGGGCGAACCTACAATGAGCAGTTCTTC
CASIGAGRTYNEQFF
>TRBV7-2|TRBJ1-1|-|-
TGTGCCAGCAGCTCGAGGGGCGACACTGAAGCTTTCTTT
CASSSRGDTEAFF
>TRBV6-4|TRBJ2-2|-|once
TGTGCCAGCAGTGACAGGGACACCGGGGAGCTGTTTTTT
CASSDRDTGELFF
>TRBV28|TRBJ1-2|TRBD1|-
TGTGCCAGCAGTGAGGGGACAGGGCATGGCTACACCTTC
CASSEGTGHGYTF
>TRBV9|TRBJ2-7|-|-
TGTGCCAGCAGCGTGACAGGGCGGGGCGAGCAGTACTTC
CASSVTGRGEQYF
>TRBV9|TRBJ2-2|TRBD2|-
TGTGCCAGCAGCCCGCAATCCTATCCGGGACTAGCGGGGGGTGGCGGGGAGCTGTTTTTT
CASSPQSYPGLAGGGGELFF
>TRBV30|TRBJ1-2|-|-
TGTGCCTGGGCAAGTGGCAGCTATGGCTACACCTTC
CAWASGSYGYTF
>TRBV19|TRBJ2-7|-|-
TGTGCCAGTAGTATGGTGACAGGTTTGGGCGAGCAGTACTTC
CASSMVTGLGEQYF
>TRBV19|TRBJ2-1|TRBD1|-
TGTGCCAGTAGTATAGGGGACAGGGTACGTTACAATGAGCAGTTCTTC
CASSIGDRVRYNEQFF
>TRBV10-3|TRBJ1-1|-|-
TGTGCCATCAGATCGGGGGCGTCGGCGAACACTGAAGCTTTCTTT
CAIRSGASANTEAFF
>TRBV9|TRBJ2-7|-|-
TGTGCCAGCAGCGTAGGTAAAGGGGTCGACGAGCAGTACTTC
CASSVGKGVDEQYF
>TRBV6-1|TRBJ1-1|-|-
TGTGCCAGCAGTGAATGGACGGGTGAAGCTTTCTTT
CASSEWTGEAFF
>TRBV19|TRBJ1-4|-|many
TGTGCCAGTAATCTACAGGGAGGAGGTGAAAAACTGTTTTTT
CASNLQGGGEKLFF
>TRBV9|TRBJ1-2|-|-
TGTGCCAGCAGCGTACGGGGGGGTGGCTACACCTTC
CASSVRGGGYTF
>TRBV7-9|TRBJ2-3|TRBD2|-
TGTGCCAGCAGTTTGACTAGCGGGGCCCAGGATACGCAGTATTTT
CASSLTSGAQDTQYF
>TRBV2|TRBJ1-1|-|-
TGTGCCAGCAGACGGGGGGTTGGGATGAACACTGAAGCTTTCTTT
CASRRGVGMNTEAFF
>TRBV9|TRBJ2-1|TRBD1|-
TGTGCCAGCAGCGGCCGGGACAGATCATACAATGAGCAGTTCTTC
CASSGRDRSYNEQFF
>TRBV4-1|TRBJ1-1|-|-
TGCGCCAGCAGCCAAGTCGGGAAGACCGCATGGACTGAAGCTTTCTTT
CASSQVGKTAWTEAFF
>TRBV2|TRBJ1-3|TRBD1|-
TGTGCCAGCATTACAGGGGGCATTGGAAACACCATATATTTT
CASITGGIGNTIYF
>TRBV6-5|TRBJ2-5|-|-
TGTGCCAGCAAGAGGCCCCAGGGGGGAGAGACCCAGTACTTC
CASKRPQGGETQYF
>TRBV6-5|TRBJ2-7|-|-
TGTGCCAGCAGTTACGGCAGGCAAGCCTACGAGCAGTACTTC
CASSYGRQAYEQYF
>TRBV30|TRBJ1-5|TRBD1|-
TGTGCCTGGGGAAGGGGGGACAGTCAGCCCCAGCATTTT
CAWGRGDSQPQHF
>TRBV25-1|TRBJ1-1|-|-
TGTGCCAGCAGTGAGCCCGGTCCTATTATGAACACTGAAGCTTTCTTT
CASSEPGPIMNTEAFF
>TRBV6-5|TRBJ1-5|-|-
TGTGCCAGCAGTTCCGGGGGCGGTCAGCCCCAGCATTTT
CASSSGGGQPQHF